This entry is about one T cell receptor (beta chain). Clones were sequenced by immunoSEQ multiplex PCR, and TCRdb holds only the in-frame ones, with some missing. Here the sample spans 75,000 to 95,000 clones, 85% to 90% being singletons. This sample is part of a study of identifying expanded T cells in peripheral blood. Germline CDR1 and CDR2: KGHSH and LQKENI. Trimming cost V 5 bases and J 3 bases; bases outside gene matches: 4. The length of the CDR3 is 14 residues. The sequencing input was blood. The genes are TRBV18 and TRBJ2-4, with 7 bases fitting TRBD2. The origin of this receptor is a person aged 18-70 years in good health. In nucleotides, the CDR3 is TGTGCCAGCTCAATTGGACTAGGCAAAAACATTCAGTACTTC. Its translation: CASSIGLGKNIQYF. Using reference TRBV18 and TRBJ2-4 for the parts outside the CDR3, the full variable domain is NAGVMQNPRHLVRRRGQEARLRCSPMKGHSHVYWYRQLPEEGLKFMVYLQKENIIDESGMPKERFSAEFPKEGPSILRIQQVVRGDSAAYFCASSIGLGKNIQYFGAGTRLSVL.